These 23 T cell receptor beta chains were sequenced from one sample in a study of tumor-infiltrating lymphocytes in primary liver carcinoma (dated by TCRdb to about 2017). Without any cell sorting, total RNA and DNA were co-extracted from about 20-30 mg of bulk tissue using the AllPrep DNA/RNA mini kit. Sequencing relied on an Illumina HiSeq 2500. Using a constant-region primer and ProtoScript II reverse transcriptase, TCRbeta-specific cDNA was reverse-transcribed from around 500 ng total RNA. The TCRbeta libraries were prepared through three rounds of nested multiplex PCR following a slightly modified ARM-PCR procedure. Multiplex TRBV1-TRBV30 forward primers and a Cbeta reverse primer were used in the first two PCR rounds, each of which was run for around 9 cycles. The public sequencing data were trimmed at Q25 with fastp and processed into clonotypes with MiXCR by TCRdb, which kept only in-frame beta chains. Rows matching on CDR3 protein sequence are summarized as one entry with the most common DNA and genes. The sample table lists about 92,000 distinct CDR3 sequences, 55% to 75% of them with a count of one. The ten largest clones add up to roughly 27% of the sample.

Specimen: tumor-adjacent normal liver tissue. These TCRs come from a man between 35 and 55 years old with primary liver carcinoma and hepatitis B virus infection.

This clonotype has ten or more counts. V and J are TRBV10-2 and TRBJ1-5, with D unresolved. The CDR3 is 13 amino acids. Trimming left V 9 bases short and J 4 bases short, with 13 bases between. Germline CDR1 and CDR2: WSHSY and SAAADI. Written as DNA, the CDR3 is TGCGCCAGTCGACCAACCCCTAATCAGCCCCAGCATTTT. Residues: CASRPTPNQPQHF.

In regard to this clonotype: This may stem from a read error, because a much larger clone lies one nucleotide away. The CDR3 region is CSSRRGDEKPFF. CDR3 sequence (DNA): TGCAGCTCTCGACGGGGGGATGAAAAACCGTTTTTT. This sequence joins TRBV29-1 and TRBJ1-4, with a tentative D call TRBD1 (5 bases). The CDR3 is 12 residues long. CDR1 is SQVTM and CDR2 is ANQGSEA in the germline V gene.

In this sample, this clonotype turned up many times. The chain couples TRBV6-5 to TRBJ2-7, with D hard to call. V was clipped by 7 bases and J by 0 bases, with 13 bases between them. Germline V gene sequence: CDR1 MNHEY, CDR2 SVGAGI. The CDR3 is made up of 14 amino acids. CDR3: CASKMRQSSYEQYF. In nucleotides, the CDR3 is TGTGCCAGCAAGATGAGACAAAGCTCCTACGAGCAGTACTTC.

A few counts support this clonotype. The chain employs TRBV5-1 and TRBJ2-1; perhaps TRBD2 as D (6 bases). Trimming took 0 bases from V and 0 from J, leaving 13 bases between them. CDR3 size: 17 residues. Germline V gene sequence: CDR1 SGHRS, CDR2 YFSETQ. The CDR3 sequence: CASSLARDSGSYNEQFF. In DNA, the CDR3 is TGCGCCAGCAGCTTGGCACGGGACTCCGGCTCCTACAATGAGCAGTTCTTC.

Details on this clonotype: Lacking the conserved final phenylalanine or tryptophan, this CDR3 likely reflects a read error. The chain links TRBV5-1 to TRBJ2-3, with 7 positions matching TRBD2. The ends lost 0 bases at V and 3 bases at J; junction bases unmatched: 7. The CDR3 has 16 residues. Germline V lookup: CDR1 SGHRS, CDR2 YFSETQ. The CDR3 is CASSLAAGAGTDTQYL. The DNA of the CDR3 is TGCGCCAGCAGCTTGGCGGCGGGAGCGGGGACAGATACGCAGTATTTA.

In regard to this clonotype: The junction and the germline gene differ at one end; a read error may be behind it. The chain carries TRBV29-1 and TRBJ2-2; maybe TRBD1 (7 bases). Germline assignment: CDR1 SQVTM and CDR2 ANQGSEA. The CDR3 sequence is 10 residues long. The CDR3 protein is CSAGQGGLFF. The CDR3 DNA follows: TGCAGTGCGGGGCAGGGGGGGCTGTTTTTT.

Concerning this clonotype: Given a much more abundant clone one base away, this may be a read error. CDR3 sequence: CVSRLGGTNEKLFF. CDR3 in DNA: TGTGTCAGCAGATTAGGAGGAACTAATGAAAAACTGTTTTTT. The rearrangement links TRBV6-6 to TRBJ1-4, with unresolved D. This CDR3 spans 14 amino acids. CDR1 is MNHNY, CDR2 SVGAGI, per germline (reference sequence).

Of note for this clonotype: The germline gene is not matched at one end of the junction; a read error may be the cause. The rearrangement links TRBV11-3 to TRBJ2-3; possibly TRBD1 for D (6 bases). This CDR3 comprises 15 residues. Germline V CDR1 and CDR2: SGHNT, YENEEA. In DNA, the CDR3 is TGTGCCAGCAGCAAGGACAGTGGCCGCCGAGATACGCGGTATTTT. It codes for CASSKDSGRRDTRYF.

About this clonotype itself: One end of the junction fails to match germline, which may point to a read error. DNA of the CDR3: TGTGCCAGCGAGGTTGACGGGACCCAAGAGGCCCAGTACTTC. Residues: CASEVDGTQEAQYF. The chain combines TRBV6-1 with TRBJ2-5, with D perhaps matching TRBD1 or TRBD2 (5 bases each). The CDR3 is made up of 14 amino acids. Per the germline V gene, CDR1 is MNHNS and CDR2 is SASEGT.

This clonotype showed up just a few times. V gene TRBV5-6 combines with J gene TRBJ2-2; D is possibly TRBD2 (5 bases). The length of the CDR3 is 15 residues. Trimming removed 1 base from V and 5 bases from J, with 12 bases in between. The germline V gene has CDR1 SGHDT and CDR2 YYEEEE. CDR3 in amino acids: CASSLIGRGTGELFF. The CDR3 nucleotides read TGTGCCAGCAGCTTGATAGGGAGAGGGACCGGGGAGCTGTTTTTT. The variable domain in full, with the rest retrieved from reference TRBV5-6 and TRBJ2-2, is DAGVTQSPTHLIKTRGQQVTLRCSPKSGHDTVSWYQQALGQGPQFIFQYYEEEERQRGNFPDRFSGHQFPNYSSELNVNALLLGDSALYLCASSLIGRGTGELFFGEGSRLTVL.

Regarding this clonotype: A read error is possible here, since a much larger clone lies one base away. V usage is TRBV10-3 and J usage is TRBJ2-7; D ambiguous. Germline lookup yields CDR1 ENHRY and CDR2 SYGVKD. This CDR3 contains 12 residues. CDR3 sequence reads: CAVSESSHEQYF. The DNA of the CDR3 is TGTGCCGTCAGTGAGTCCAGCCACGAGCAGTACTTC.

This sequence joins TRBV6-1 and TRBJ1-4; D call uncertain. V gave up 9 bases and J gave up 4 bases, with 12 bases separating them. CDR3 length equals 13 residues. Germline CDR1 reads MNHNS; CDR2 reads SASEGT. Written as DNA, the CDR3 is TGTGCCAGTACGAGGCGGTTTAATGAAAAACTGTTTTTT. This sequence encodes CASTRRFNEKLFF.

This clonotype was seen repeatedly, ten times or more. The V call is TRBV6-5, the J call TRBJ2-1; D not certain. From germline, CDR1 is MNHEY and CDR2 SVGAGI. The CDR3 extends over 11 amino acids. Trimming cost V 2 bases and J 8 bases, with 4 bases left between them. CDR3 in amino acids: CASSYADEQFF. DNA for the CDR3: TGTGCCAGCAGTTACGCAGATGAGCAGTTCTTC.

V gene TRBV5-4 combines with J gene TRBJ2-2; D is unclear. Germline CDR1 and CDR2: SGHNT and YYREEE (reference sequence). CDR3 length equals 13 residues. Deletions cut 4 bases from V and 11 bases from J, with 15 bases between. The CDR3 protein is CASSPGSPDELFF. The CDR3 DNA reads as TGTGCCAGCAGCCCCGGGTCTCCCGATGAGCTGTTTTTT.

The V and J genes are TRBV11-2 and TRBJ2-2; no firm D call. Germline CDR1 is SGHAT and CDR2 is FQNNGV. The CDR3 is made up of 14 amino acids. The germline V and J ends were trimmed by 3 bases and 4 bases, with 9 bases remaining between them. DNA for the CDR3: TGTGCCAGCAGCTTCGGATCAAGCACCGGGGAGCTGTTTTTT. Protein sequence: CASSFGSSTGELFF.

To note about this clonotype: Germline is not matched at one junction end, which may reflect a read error. The V and J genes are TRBV6-5 and TRBJ2-1; tentatively, D is TRBD2 (6 bases). The length of the CDR3 is 16 residues. Germline lookup yields CDR1 MNHEY and CDR2 SVGAGI. The CDR3 DNA reads as TGTGCCTGCAGGACCTCACTAGCAGGACCCAACAATGAGCAGTTCTTC. This encodes CACRTSLAGPNNEQFF.

The chain employs TRBV11-2 and TRBJ2-1; TRBD1 matches 7 bases. The CDR3 covers 16 residues. CDR1 is SGHAT and CDR2 is FQNNGV in the germline V gene. The CDR3 bases are TGTGCTAACAGCGACCCGACAGGGCCCAGGGGCGATGAGCAGTTCTTC. Translation: CANSDPTGPRGDEQFF.

V gene TRBV28 combines with J gene TRBJ1-2; no firm D call. The CDR3 spans 15 residues. Germline V lookup: CDR1 MDHEN, CDR2 SYDVKM. V was cut by 4 bases and J by 1 base, with 13 bases left in between. The CDR3 reads CASSSDEEGNYGYTF. The CDR3 coding sequence is TGTGCCAGCAGTTCGGACGAGGAAGGTAACTATGGCTACACCTTC.

This rearrangement joins TRBV28 to TRBJ2-5; D call uncertain. Trimming shortened V by 5 bases and J by 4 bases, and 17 bases separated the two germline ends. CDR1 and CDR2 from the germline V gene are MDHEN and SYDVKM. The CDR3 has 15 amino acids. CDR3 in DNA: TGTGCCAGCAGTCCCCCGCCCGCGTTGGGAGAGACCCAGTACTTC. This encodes CASSPPPALGETQYF.

Worth noting for this clonotype: It is likely a read error, because the conserved phenylalanine at the end of the CDR3 is missing. The J gene is TRBJ2-7, the V gene TRBV11-2; tentative D call: TRBD1 (6 bases). This CDR3 has 14 amino acids. The germline V gene encodes CDR1 SGHAT and CDR2 FQNNGV. Between the trimmed V and J ends, which lost 5 bases and 9 bases, there was a span of 20 bases. The CDR3 region has the DNA TGTGCCAGCAGCCTACAACAGGGTGCGGTTGTGCAGTACCTC. This sequence encodes CASSLQQGAVVQYL.

On this clonotype itself: This may come from a read error, since a much larger clone is one base off. The V and J genes are TRBV6-5 and TRBJ2-7; tentative D call: TRBD2 (6 bases). CDR3 length: 13 residues. CDR1 is MNHEY and CDR2 is SVGAGI in the germline V gene. Here the CDR3 DNA reads TGTGACAGCAGTCGGACTACTTCCTACGAGCAGTACTTC. Translating it yields CDSSRTTSYEQYF.

This clonotype was seen more than once but under ten times. Since a much larger clone is just one base distant, this may be a read error. This sequence joins TRBV12-3 or TRBV12-4 and TRBJ2-7, with D possibly TRBD2 on 5 matching bases. V was pared by 6 bases and J by 3 bases, with 15 bases between. This CDR3 contains 14 residues. CDR3 amino acids: CASSVVHSDYEQYF. Here the CDR3 DNA reads TGTGCCAGCAGCGTTGTACATAGCGACTACGAGCAGTACTTC.

Note on this clonotype: The final CDR3 position lacks the conserved phenylalanine or tryptophan, pointing to a likely read error. This sequence joins TRBV11-2 and TRBJ1-1; tentatively, D is TRBD1 (5 bases). The CDR3 consists of 13 residues. Germline V gene data show CDR1 as SGHAT and CDR2 as FQNNGV. The DNA for the CDR3 is TGTACCAGCAGCTTCCAGGGAAACACTGAAGCTTTCCTT. Its protein is CTSSFQGNTEAFL.